Sequencing of this TCR beta chain was carried out in a study of T cell repertoires in cytomegalovirus infection. Overall study context: Recently identified HLA-C-restricted CMV epitopes were used, and well-studied HLA-B-restricted CMV epitopes were used as well. Both a matching HLA type and CMV infection were indicated by public TCR beta signatures. General study results and limits: The ex vivo response was dominated by HLA-C-restricted CMV-specific TCR beta clonotypes.

Trimming removed 4 bases at V and 1 base at J, with 14 bases between. Germline lookup yields CDR1 MNHNS and CDR2 SASEGT. This CDR3 contains 15 residues. Note on this clonotype: What it binds is unknown.

TCRdb re-analysed the reads in MiXCR, keeping a single row per CDR3 protein. The repertoire consists of about 830,000 distinct CDR3 sequences, with less than 35% occurring once and the leading ten covering approximately 13%. The chain joins TRBV6-1 to TRBJ2-7; possible D gene TRBD2, 6 bases. The sequence came from a human donor in good health (CMV status not recorded). Some clones in this sample may be carry-over from other donors' samples. The material was cultured CD8+ T cells from PBMCs, obtained from culture after CMV antigen stimulation. The CDR3: CASSGGLTHSYEQYF. CDR3 sequence (DNA): TGTGCCAGCAGTGGGGGACTGACACATTCCTACGAGCAGTACTTC.